This T cell receptor (beta chain) came from a study of blood T cell repertoires in COVID-19 (TCRdb year 2020). For the study in its entirety: Samples from collaborators originated in the United States, Italy and Spain and spanned both the acute and convalescent phases of COVID-19. The prospective study material was composed of cDNA or gDNA derived from T cells, B-cell-depleted T cells, or PBMCs. Subjects who had been exposed to COVID-19, were actively infected with it, or had recovered from it provided the deeply sampled blood TCRbeta repertoires that made up the dataset. The repertoires were released in a freely available public database meant as a resource for research on the immune response to SARS-CoV-2. Samples came from the ongoing ImmuneRACE study (first 160 participants) plus 1,254 subjects from 6 global collaborators. The sample metadata nearly always contained a de-identified subject ID, COVID-19 status, age in years and sex. Where HLA class I and class II types were available, the types were taken from metadata supplied by the sample provider, not from assay-based typing.

TCRbeta CDR3 regions were amplified from genomic DNA using the immunoSEQ Assay, a bias-controlled multiplex PCR. Per the original workflow: The number of nucleated cells in each sample was estimated from the amplification of reference gene primers within the assay. To quantify the absolute abundance of each unique TCRbeta CDR3 rearrangement, sequence reads were collapsed and filtered. For each sample, productive Simpson clonality was calculated by taking the square root of Simpson's diversity index across productive rearrangements. Here the immuneACCESS table is served through TCRdb, limited to in-frame sequences with V and J called. Missing clones are a known gap in these copies; in checked studies unresolved V genes cover under half, and the rest lacks a known reason. The DNA was the basis for D and trimming; V, J and clone size are from that table. The sample table shows some 50,000 clones, and more than 85% are seen once. The ten largest clonotypes hold roughly 1% of the sample.

The germline V gene (reference sequence) yields MNHEY for CDR1 and SMNVEV for CDR2. CDR3 length: 15 amino acids, cysteine to phenylalanine. Only the CDR3 DNA stays, 45 bases, in frame from base 1. V is trimmed back by 5 bases and J by 5 bases, and the junction contains 11 bases that no gene match accounts for. Results and caveats for the whole study, not just this receptor: The quantity of clinical and demographic metadata differed by source and by participant and was supplied without curation.

One collaborating source in Seattle enrolled patients during active infection and followed them longitudinally through the course of disease. Each collaborating institution followed its own protocols to collect whole blood in K2EDTA tubes. For TCRbeta analysis, collaborators shipped samples in one of three forms: frozen whole blood, isolated PBMCs, or DNA extracted from either of those sample types. As concerns this clone: This receptor's antigen is unknown. Per-base quality was not reported, and no clone a single base away is much larger than it.

The clonotype comes from a man in his 60s with COVID-19, enrolled during active disease. The sequenced sample consisted of peripheral blood. Here the chain combines TRBV27 and TRBJ2-7; TRBD1 fits 8 bases in the junction. Read as DNA, the sequence is TGTGCCAGCAGTCCCGGGCCGACAGGGGCCAACGAGCAGTACTTC. It translates to CASSPGPTGANEQYF.